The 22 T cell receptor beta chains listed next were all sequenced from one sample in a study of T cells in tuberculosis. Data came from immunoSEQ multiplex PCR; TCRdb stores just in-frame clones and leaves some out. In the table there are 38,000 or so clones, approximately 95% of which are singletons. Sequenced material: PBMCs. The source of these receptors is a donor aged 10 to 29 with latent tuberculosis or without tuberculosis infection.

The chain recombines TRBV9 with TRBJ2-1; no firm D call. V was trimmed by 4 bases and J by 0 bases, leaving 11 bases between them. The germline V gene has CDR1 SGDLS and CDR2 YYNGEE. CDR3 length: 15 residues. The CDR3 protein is CASSSSGSSYNEQFF. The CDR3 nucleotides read TGTGCCAGCAGCTCGTCGGGTAGCTCCTACAATGAGCAGTTCTTC. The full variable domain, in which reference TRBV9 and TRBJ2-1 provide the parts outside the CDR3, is DSGVTQTPKHLITATGQRVTLRCSPRSGDLSVYWYQQSLDQGLQFLIQYYNGEERAKGNILERFSAQQFPDLHSELNLSSLELGDSALYFCASSSSGSSYNEQFFGPGTRLTVL.

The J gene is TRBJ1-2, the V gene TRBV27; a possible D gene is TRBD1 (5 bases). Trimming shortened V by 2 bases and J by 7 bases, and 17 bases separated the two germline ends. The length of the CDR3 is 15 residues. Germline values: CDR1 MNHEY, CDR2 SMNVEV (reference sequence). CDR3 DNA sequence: TGTGCCAGCAGTTTAGGGTCCAGGGTTGGGGTTGGCTACACCTTC. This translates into CASSLGSRVGVGYTF.

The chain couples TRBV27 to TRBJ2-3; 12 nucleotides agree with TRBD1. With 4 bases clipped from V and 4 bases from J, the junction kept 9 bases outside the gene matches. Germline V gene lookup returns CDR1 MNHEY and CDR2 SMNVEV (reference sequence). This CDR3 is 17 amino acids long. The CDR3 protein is CASSSIRDRGLADTQYF. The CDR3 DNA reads TGTGCCAGCAGTTCGATCCGGGACAGGGGGCTGGCAGATACGCAGTATTTT.

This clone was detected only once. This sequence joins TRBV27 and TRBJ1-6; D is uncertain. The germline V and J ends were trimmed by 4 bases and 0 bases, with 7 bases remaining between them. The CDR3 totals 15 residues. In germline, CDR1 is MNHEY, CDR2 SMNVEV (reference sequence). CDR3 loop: CASSSHSSYNSPLHF. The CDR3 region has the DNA TGTGCCAGCAGTTCCCATAGCTCCTATAATTCACCCCTCCACTTT.

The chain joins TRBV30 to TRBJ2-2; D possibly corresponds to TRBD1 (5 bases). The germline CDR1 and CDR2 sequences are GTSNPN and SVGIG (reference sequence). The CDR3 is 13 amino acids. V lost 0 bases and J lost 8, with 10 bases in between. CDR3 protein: CAWSVGAAGELFF. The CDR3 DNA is TGTGCCTGGAGTGTAGGGGCGGCGGGGGAGCTGTTTTTT.

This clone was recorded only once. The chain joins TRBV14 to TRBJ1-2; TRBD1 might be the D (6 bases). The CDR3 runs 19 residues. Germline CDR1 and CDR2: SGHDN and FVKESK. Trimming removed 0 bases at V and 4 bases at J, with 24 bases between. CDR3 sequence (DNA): TGTGCCAGCAGCCAAGAGGGATTAAGGCTGGGCAGGGGCGGCTATGGCTACACCTTC. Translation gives CASSQEGLRLGRGGYGYTF.

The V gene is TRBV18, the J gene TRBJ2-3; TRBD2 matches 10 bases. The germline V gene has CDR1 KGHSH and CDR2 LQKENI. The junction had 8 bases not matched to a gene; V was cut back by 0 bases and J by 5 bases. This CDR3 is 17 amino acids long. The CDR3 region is CASSPPGVAGGLDTQYF. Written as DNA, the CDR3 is TGTGCCAGCTCACCACCGGGGGTAGCGGGGGGCCTAGATACGCAGTATTTT.

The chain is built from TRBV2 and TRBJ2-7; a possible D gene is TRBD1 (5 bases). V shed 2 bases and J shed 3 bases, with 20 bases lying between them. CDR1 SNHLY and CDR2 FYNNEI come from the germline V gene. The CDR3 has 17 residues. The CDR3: CASSESPRKFTGYEQYF. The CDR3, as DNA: TGTGCCAGCAGTGAATCGCCCAGGAAATTTACAGGCTACGAGCAGTACTTC. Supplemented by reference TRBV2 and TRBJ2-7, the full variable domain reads EPEVTQTPSHQVTQMGQEVILRCVPISNHLYFYWYRQILGQKVEFLVSFYNNEISEKSEIFDDQFSVERPDGSNFTLKIRSTKLEDSAMYFCASSESPRKFTGYEQYFGPGTRLTVT.

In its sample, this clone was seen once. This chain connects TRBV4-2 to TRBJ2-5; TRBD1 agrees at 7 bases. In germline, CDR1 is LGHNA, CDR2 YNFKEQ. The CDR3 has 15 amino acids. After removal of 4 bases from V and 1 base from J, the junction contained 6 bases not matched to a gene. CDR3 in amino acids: CASSLLTGRQETQYF. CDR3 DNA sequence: TGTGCCAGCAGCCTTCTGACAGGGCGCCAAGAGACCCAGTACTTC.

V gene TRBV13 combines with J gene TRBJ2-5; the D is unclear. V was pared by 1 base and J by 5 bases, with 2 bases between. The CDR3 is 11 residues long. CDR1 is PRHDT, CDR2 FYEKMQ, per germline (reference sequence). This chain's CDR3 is CASSLAETQYF. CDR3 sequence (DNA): TGTGCCAGCAGCTTAGCGGAGACCCAGTACTTC.

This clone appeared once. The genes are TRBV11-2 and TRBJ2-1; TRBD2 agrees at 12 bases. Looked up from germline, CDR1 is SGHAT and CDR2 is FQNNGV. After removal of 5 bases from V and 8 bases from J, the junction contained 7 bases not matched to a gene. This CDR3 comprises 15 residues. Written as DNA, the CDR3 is TGTGCCAGCAGCACCAGACTAGCGGGAGACCATGAGCAGTTCTTC. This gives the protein CASSTRLAGDHEQFF.

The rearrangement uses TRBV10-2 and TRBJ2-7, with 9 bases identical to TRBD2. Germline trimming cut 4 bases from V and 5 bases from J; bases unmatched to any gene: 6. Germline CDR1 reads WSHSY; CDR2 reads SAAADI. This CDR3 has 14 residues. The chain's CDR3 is CASSARGGIHEQYF. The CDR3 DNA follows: TGCGCCAGCAGTGCGCGGGGGGGCATCCACGAGCAGTACTTC.

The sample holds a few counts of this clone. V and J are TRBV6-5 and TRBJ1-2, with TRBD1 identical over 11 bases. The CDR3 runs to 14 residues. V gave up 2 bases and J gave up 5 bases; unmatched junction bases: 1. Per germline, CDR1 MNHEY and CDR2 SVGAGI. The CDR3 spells CASSYRDRGYGYTF. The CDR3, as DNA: TGTGCCAGCAGTTACCGGGACAGGGGGTATGGCTACACCTTC.

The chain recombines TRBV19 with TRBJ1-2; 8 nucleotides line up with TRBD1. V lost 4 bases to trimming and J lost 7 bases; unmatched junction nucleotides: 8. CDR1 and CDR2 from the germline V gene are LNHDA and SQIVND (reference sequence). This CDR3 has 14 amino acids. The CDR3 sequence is CASSRDRGVGGYTF. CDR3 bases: TGTGCCAGTAGTAGAGACAGGGGCGTGGGTGGCTACACCTTC.

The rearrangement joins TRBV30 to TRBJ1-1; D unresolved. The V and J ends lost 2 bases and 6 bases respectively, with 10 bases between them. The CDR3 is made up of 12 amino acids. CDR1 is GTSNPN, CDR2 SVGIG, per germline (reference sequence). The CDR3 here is CAWSLPGAEAFF. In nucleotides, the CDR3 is TGTGCCTGGAGTCTTCCGGGTGCTGAAGCTTTCTTT.

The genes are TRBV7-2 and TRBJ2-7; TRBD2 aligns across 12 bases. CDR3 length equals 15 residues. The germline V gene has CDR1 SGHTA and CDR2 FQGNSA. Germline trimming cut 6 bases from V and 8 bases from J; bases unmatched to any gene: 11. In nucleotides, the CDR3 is TGTGCCAGCAGTTCTATCGGGACTAGCGGGCCGCAGCAGTACTTC. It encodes CASSSIGTSGPQQYF.

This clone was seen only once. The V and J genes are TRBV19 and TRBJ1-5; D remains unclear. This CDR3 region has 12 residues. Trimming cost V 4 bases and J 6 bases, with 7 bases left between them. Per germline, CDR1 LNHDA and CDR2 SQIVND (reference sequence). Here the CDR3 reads CASSSRFQPQHF. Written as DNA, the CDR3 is TGTGCCAGTAGTAGCAGGTTTCAGCCCCAGCATTTT.

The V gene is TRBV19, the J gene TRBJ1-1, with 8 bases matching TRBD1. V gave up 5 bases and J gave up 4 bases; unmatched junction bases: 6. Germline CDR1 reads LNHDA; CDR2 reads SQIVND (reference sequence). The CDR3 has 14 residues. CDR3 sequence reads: CASSRTGQFTEAFF. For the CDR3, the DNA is TGTGCCAGTAGTCGGACAGGGCAATTCACTGAAGCTTTCTTT.

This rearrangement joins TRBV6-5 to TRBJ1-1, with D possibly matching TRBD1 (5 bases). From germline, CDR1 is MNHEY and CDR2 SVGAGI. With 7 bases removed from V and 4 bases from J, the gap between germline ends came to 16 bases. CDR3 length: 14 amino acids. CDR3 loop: CASTLAGGTTEAFF. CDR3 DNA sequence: TGTGCCAGCACCCTCGCGGGGGGAACCACTGAAGCTTTCTTT.

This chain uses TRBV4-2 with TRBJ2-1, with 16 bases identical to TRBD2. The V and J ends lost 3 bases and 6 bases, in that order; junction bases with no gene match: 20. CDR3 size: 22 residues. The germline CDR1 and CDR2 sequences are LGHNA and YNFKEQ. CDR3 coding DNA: TGTGCCAGCAGCCAGTATCGGCCGGGACTAGCGGGGGGGGCCATGGTTGGCAATGAGCAGTTCTTC. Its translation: CASSQYRPGLAGGAMVGNEQFF.

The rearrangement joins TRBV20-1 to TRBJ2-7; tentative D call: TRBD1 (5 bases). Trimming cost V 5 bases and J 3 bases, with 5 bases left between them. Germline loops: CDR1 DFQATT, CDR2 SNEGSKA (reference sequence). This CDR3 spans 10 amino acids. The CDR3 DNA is TGCAGTGCTGGACACTACGAGCAGTACTTC. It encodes CSAGHYEQYF.

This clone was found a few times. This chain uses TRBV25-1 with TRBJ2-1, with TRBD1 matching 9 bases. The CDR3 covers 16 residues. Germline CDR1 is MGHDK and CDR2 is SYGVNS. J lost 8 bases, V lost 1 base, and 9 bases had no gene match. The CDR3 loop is CASSESTGGAEDEQFF. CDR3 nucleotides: TGTGCCAGCAGTGAATCTACAGGGGGCGCCGAGGATGAGCAGTTCTTC.